Following are 30 T cell receptor beta chains from one sample sequenced in a study of cytomegalovirus exposure and HLA in healthy donors. 60 Vbeta and 13 Jbeta primers were used in PCR. Repertoires were generated with immunoSEQ multiplex PCR, while TCRdb's copy carries only in-frame clones and drops some. The table records about 200,000 clones, less than 90% of them present only once. Sequencing input: PBMCs. These receptors were collected from a woman aged 30 to 39 in good health and CMV-seronegative.

This clone was recorded once. V and J are TRBV11-1 and TRBJ2-7, with D possibly TRBD2 on 5 matching bases. CDR3 length equals 15 residues. Trimming shortened V by 2 bases and J by 3 bases, and 14 bases separated the two germline ends. Germline values: CDR1 SGHAT, CDR2 FQDESV (reference sequence). This CDR3 is CASSLNGNLYYEQYF. CDR3 nucleotide sequence: TGTGCCAGCAGCTTAAACGGGAACCTCTACTACGAGCAGTACTTC.

The gene calls are TRBV27 and TRBJ1-1; TRBD1 might be the D (5 bases). In germline, CDR1 is MNHEY, CDR2 SMNVEV (reference sequence). Trimming took 2 bases from V and 4 from J, leaving 8 bases between them. CDR3 size: 13 residues. The CDR3 bases are TGTGCCAGCAGTTTAAACGGGGGCACTGAAGCTTTCTTT. It is translated as CASSLNGGTEAFF.

This sequence joins TRBV5-5 and TRBJ1-2; D gene uncertain. The CDR3 runs to 14 residues. V was cut by 0 bases and J by 2 bases, with 8 bases left in between. Germline CDR1 reads SGHKS; CDR2 reads YYEKEE (reference sequence). In nucleotides, the CDR3 is TGTGCCAGCAGCTTGGTTGGACTGAACTATGGCTACACCTTC. This gives the protein CASSLVGLNYGYTF.

The chain carries TRBV6-4 and TRBJ2-1; TRBD2 aligns across 7 bases. Unmatched junction bases numbered 8, after V lost 6 bases and J lost 6 bases. This CDR3 has 14 amino acids. From germline, CDR1 is MRHNA and CDR2 SNTAGT. The DNA for the CDR3 is TGTGCCAGCAGCCTTGGACTAGGCGGCAATGAGCAGTTCTTC. It is translated as CASSLGLGGNEQFF.

The gene calls are TRBV6-5 and TRBJ2-1; possible D gene TRBD1, 6 bases. V was clipped by 6 bases and J by 10 bases, with 19 bases between them. Germline V gene lookup returns CDR1 MNHEY and CDR2 SVGAGI. This CDR3 is 14 amino acids long. CDR3 DNA sequence: TGTGCCAGCAGGGGGGCTAGGGCGGTTTCGGAGCAGTTCTTC. Its translation: CASRGARAVSEQFF.

V usage is TRBV27 and J usage is TRBJ2-7; D possibly corresponds to TRBD1 (5 bases). CDR1 is MNHEY and CDR2 is SMNVEV in the germline V gene (reference sequence). The CDR3 loop spans 14 amino acids. V was shortened by 6 bases and J by 2 bases, with 14 bases between the two germline ends. DNA of the CDR3: TGTGCCAGCAGGTTAACAGGTATACCCTACGAGCAGTACTTC. This sequence encodes CASRLTGIPYEQYF.

This chain connects TRBV5-5 to TRBJ1-1; D perhaps matches TRBD1 (6 bases). Trimming removed 6 bases at V and 0 bases at J, with 24 bases between. Germline-derived CDR1 and CDR2 are SGHKS and YYEKEE (reference sequence). CDR3 length: 18 residues. The CDR3 is CASTLSWTVKQLNTEAFF. CDR3 nucleotides: TGTGCCAGCACCCTTTCGTGGACAGTCAAACAACTGAACACTGAAGCTTTCTTT.

The chain recombines TRBV5-1 with TRBJ2-1; TRBD1 matches 8 bases. The CDR3 loop spans 15 amino acids. The germline CDR1 and CDR2 sequences are SGHRS and YFSETQ. With 1 base clipped from V and 10 bases from J, the junction kept 10 bases outside the gene matches. CDR3 loop: CASSLLTGENYEQFF. The CDR3 nucleotides are TGCGCCAGCAGCTTGTTGACAGGGGAAAATTACGAGCAGTTCTTC.

On this clone: The junction does not match germline at one end; this may be a read error. The DNA of the CDR3 is TGTGCCAGTAGTGAACATCATAGCGATCAGCCCCAGCATTTT. It specifies CASSEHHSDQPQHF. This chain connects TRBV19 to TRBJ1-5; D uncertain. This CDR3 comprises 14 residues. Germline V CDR1 and CDR2: LNHDA, SQIVND (reference sequence).

The V call is TRBV19, the J call TRBJ2-2; D may be TRBD2 (5 bases). The V end was cut by 0 bases, the J end by 4 bases, with 18 bases between. CDR3 size: 18 residues. Germline CDR1 is LNHDA and CDR2 is SQIVND (reference sequence). CDR3 in DNA: TGTGCCAGTAGTATAGATTTTAGGCTAGCCGCGGGCACCGGGGAGCTGTTTTTT. It is translated as CASSIDFRLAAGTGELFF.

The V gene is TRBV29-1, the J gene TRBJ2-2; 7 bases are a match to TRBD1. J was trimmed by 3 bases and V by 3 bases; bases with no gene match: 4. The CDR3 totals 14 residues. The germline V gene has CDR1 SQVTM and CDR2 ANQGSEA. CDR3 in DNA: TGCAGCGTTGATAGGGGGCTAGACACCGGGGAGCTGTTTTTT. Its protein product is CSVDRGLDTGELFF.

The chain joins TRBV7-9 to TRBJ2-5; D gene ambiguous. The CDR3 covers 11 residues. Between the trimmed V and J ends, which lost 11 bases and 5 bases, there was a span of 12 bases. Germline V CDR1 and CDR2: SEHNR, FQNEAQ (reference sequence). The CDR3 is CAGSGDETQYF. CDR3 nucleotide sequence: TGTGCCGGTAGTGGAGATGAGACCCAGTACTTC.

This chain links TRBV28 with TRBJ2-1, with D unclear. The CDR3 is 13 amino acids. Germline V CDR1 and CDR2: MDHEN, SYDVKM. Deletions cut 3 bases from V and 10 bases from J, with 13 bases between. The CDR3 protein is CASSLSSLREQFF. Here the CDR3 DNA reads TGTGCCAGCAGTTTGTCATCCCTTCGGGAGCAGTTCTTC.

This clone was counted a few times. V and J are TRBV6-1 and TRBJ2-5; 8 bases agree with TRBD2. In germline, CDR1 is MNHNS, CDR2 SASEGT. The ends lost 4 bases at V and 2 bases at J; junction bases unmatched: 6. CDR3 length: 15 amino acids. The CDR3 here is CASSVTSGRQETQYF. The CDR3 bases are TGTGCCAGCAGTGTAACTAGCGGCAGGCAAGAGACCCAGTACTTC.

This chain links TRBV5-1 with TRBJ2-3, with 8 bases fitting TRBD2. Germline CDR1 reads SGHRS; CDR2 reads YFSETQ. V lost 0 bases and J lost 3; bases outside the gene matches: 6. This CDR3 region has 16 residues. The CDR3 region has the DNA TGCGCCAGCAGCTTGGTGCTAGCTAGCGGGACAGATACGCAGTATTTT. Its protein is CASSLVLASGTDTQYF.

The rearrangement links TRBV6-6 to TRBJ2-5; 13 bases align to TRBD2. The CDR3 is 16 residues long. V gave up 5 bases and J gave up 2 bases; unmatched junction bases: 5. Germline assignment: CDR1 MNHNY and CDR2 SVGAGI (reference sequence). In DNA form, the CDR3 reads TGTGCCAGCAGTCCCGGGACTAGCGGGAAGCAAGAGACCCAGTACTTC. Its translation: CASSPGTSGKQETQYF.

This chain uses TRBV6-1 with TRBJ2-5; D remains ambiguous. The V gene's germline CDR1 is MNHNS and CDR2 SASEGT. Trimming took off 7 bases at V and 0 bases at J, with 12 bases between the two ends. The CDR3 runs 14 residues. This CDR3 is CASIRIRNQETQYF. The CDR3 bases are TGTGCCAGCATTAGGATCAGGAACCAAGAGACCCAGTACTTC.

As DNA, the CDR3 is TGTGCCAGCAGCCAATCCGGGACAGGGACGCTAGGAGAAAAACTGTTTTTT. Amino acid sequence: CASSQSGTGTLGEKLFF. This sequence joins TRBV14 and TRBJ1-4; 9 bases fit TRBD1. The germline V gene encodes CDR1 SGHDN and CDR2 FVKESK. The CDR3 extends over 17 amino acids. V lost 2 bases, J lost 8 bases, and 12 bases stayed unmatched.

This clone is a singleton in its sample. The CDR3 loop is CTSSPPGTENQPQHF. CDR3 DNA sequence: TGCACCAGCAGCCCGCCCGGGACAGAAAATCAGCCCCAGCATTTT. The rearrangement uses TRBV1 and TRBJ1-5; TRBD1 reflects the table's D call only, with no check against the DNA. TRBV1 counts as a pseudogene. CDR3 length: 15 amino acids.

This rearrangement joins TRBV20-1 to TRBJ1-2; D may be TRBD1 (6 bases). V was clipped by 6 bases and J by 6 bases, with 8 bases between them. The CDR3 has 10 amino acids. In germline, CDR1 is DFQATT, CDR2 SNEGSKA (reference sequence). This chain's CDR3 is CSAQGNGYTF. DNA for the CDR3: TGCAGTGCCCAGGGGAATGGCTACACCTTC.

This clone is a singleton in its sample. This chain joins TRBV10-3 and TRBJ2-5; the match to TRBD1 covers 7 bases. V shed 5 bases, J shed 4 bases, and the junction held 4 bases outside the gene matches. Germline CDR1 is ENHRY and CDR2 is SYGVKD. CDR3 length equals 13 residues. Here the CDR3 reads CAISTGDTETQYF. CDR3 bases: TGTGCCATCAGTACAGGGGACACAGAGACCCAGTACTTC.

CDR3 region: CASSLDGTGLNTEAFF. The CDR3 nucleotides read TGCGCCAGCAGCTTGGATGGGACAGGGCTGAACACTGAAGCTTTCTTT. The chain employs TRBV5-1 and TRBJ1-1; TRBD1 matches 9 bases. The CDR3 sequence is 16 residues long. Trimming took 0 bases from V and 0 from J; bases not matched to a gene: 3. Germline V gives CDR1 SGHRS, CDR2 YFSETQ. The entire variable domain, with the rest obtained from reference TRBV5-1 and TRBJ1-1, is as follows: KAGVTQTPRYLIKTRGQQVTLSCSPISGHRSVSWYQQTPGQGLQFLFEYFSETQRNKGNFPGRFSGRQFSNSRSEMNVSTLELGDSALYLCASSLDGTGLNTEAFFGQGTRLTVV.

The V call is TRBV11-2, the J call TRBJ2-5; D gene unclear. This CDR3 is 11 amino acids long. V gave up 5 bases and J gave up 3 bases, with 4 bases separating them. Germline loops: CDR1 SGHAT, CDR2 FQNNGV. As DNA, the CDR3 is TGTGCCAGCAGCCAAAAAGAGACCCAGTACTTC. Amino acid sequence: CASSQKETQYF.

J is TRBJ1-3 and V is TRBV28; D gene unclear. The CDR3 contains 13 residues. Germline V gene sequence: CDR1 MDHEN, CDR2 SYDVKM. Trimming removed 5 bases at V and 7 bases at J, with 12 bases between. The CDR3 sequence: CASSPYGGNTIYF. Here the CDR3 DNA reads TGTGCCAGCAGTCCTTATGGAGGGAACACCATATATTTT.

CDR3 DNA: TGTGCCAGCAGTGCTCCTATCGAGCAGTTCTTC. It translates to CASSAPIEQFF. This chain joins TRBV2 and TRBJ2-1, with unresolved D. CDR3 length equals 11 residues. V gave up 4 bases and J gave up 10 bases, with 8 bases separating them. Germline CDR1 SNHLY, CDR2 FYNNEI.

The chain carries TRBV10-3 and TRBJ1-2, with D unresolved. Looked up from germline, CDR1 is ENHRY and CDR2 is SYGVKD. CDR3 length equals 13 residues. Trimming took off 11 bases at V and 8 bases at J, with 21 bases between the two ends. CDR3 in amino acids: CASSQRTGRGYTF. CDR3 DNA sequence: TGTGCCTCTTCTCAACGCACGGGTCGCGGCTACACCTTC.

This chain's CDR3 is CASSFNRGGYTF. DNA for the CDR3: TGTGCCAGCAGCTTTAACAGGGGCGGCTACACCTTC. This sequence joins TRBV11-2 and TRBJ1-2; 7 positions agree with TRBD1. This CDR3 region has 12 residues. Trimming removed 3 bases from V and 8 bases from J; junction bases left unmatched: 3. Germline V gene sequence: CDR1 SGHAT, CDR2 FQNNGV.

The V gene is TRBV29-1, the J gene TRBJ2-1; D gene ambiguous. The length of the CDR3 is 11 residues. Trimming stripped 4 bases from V and 4 bases from J, with 5 bases between. Per germline, CDR1 SQVTM and CDR2 ANQGSEA. This CDR3 reads CSVAAYNEQFF. CDR3 sequence (DNA): TGCAGCGTTGCAGCGTACAATGAGCAGTTCTTC.

In this sample, this clone turned up a few times. This rearrangement joins TRBV9 to TRBJ2-1, with TRBD1 matching 11 bases. Germline V gene sequence: CDR1 SGDLS, CDR2 YYNGEE. Losses at the gene ends were 4 bases for V and 8 bases for J; bases not matched to a gene: 8. This CDR3 region has 15 residues. In DNA form, the CDR3 reads TGTGCCAGCAGCCTGGACAGGGGGCTGTTTGATGAGCAGTTCTTC. It codes for CASSLDRGLFDEQFF.

The rearrangement joins TRBV4-2 to TRBJ2-1; D perhaps matches TRBD1 (6 bases). V was trimmed by 1 base and J by 0 bases, leaving 10 bases between them. The CDR3 spans 16 residues. Germline values: CDR1 LGHNA, CDR2 YNFKEQ. The CDR3 protein is CASSQGTDSSYNEQFF. The CDR3 bases are TGTGCCAGCAGCCAAGGGACAGACAGCTCCTACAATGAGCAGTTCTTC.